The rows below give T cell receptor beta chains drawn from one sample of a study of blood T cell repertoires in COVID-19. Here immunoSEQ multiplex PCR was the method, and the copy in TCRdb shows in-frame clones only, minus some. This table has around 140,000 clones, over 75% appearing once. Material for sequencing was PBMCs or T cells enriched from blood (not recorded which). The receptors stem from a man in his forties or fifties in a cohort exposed to, infected with or recovered from COVID-19 (not recorded which). The CDR3 runs from the conserved cysteine through the conserved F or W. A D gene is named only where the DNA matches it firmly.

TRBV21-1	TRBJ1-5	-	CASSKRGYPQHF
TRBV11-3	TRBJ1-6	-	CASSLVGRGAPDNSPLHF
TRBV27	TRBJ2-6	-	CASSLFSGWTAGANVLTF
TRBV27	TRBJ2-5	TRBD2	CASSQGLAGVETQYF
TRBV19	TRBJ1-1	-	CASSTIQARNTEAFF
TRBV11-2	TRBJ1-2	-	CASSSRQTVNYGYTF
TRBV5-1	TRBJ2-5	TRBD2	CASSSGTSGGAETQYF
TRBV5-1	TRBJ2-5	TRBD1	CASSSGTGGTETQYF
TRBV15	TRBJ1-2	-	CATSRGGSVYGYTF
TRBV19	TRBJ1-1	-	CASSSDRNTEAFF
TRBV12-1	TRBJ2-5	-	CASSSRETQYF
TRBV7-9	TRBJ1-2	-	CASSLVGGKANYGYTF
TRBV18	TRBJ1-6	-	CASSATVEVSPLHF
TRBV7-2	TRBJ2-3	TRBD2	CASSLVGDYITDTQYF
TRBV7-6	TRBJ2-6	-	CASSARAGSSGANVLTF
TRBV10-3	TRBJ2-7	TRBD2	CAISDSWAGGSHEQYF
TRBV15	TRBJ2-5	TRBD2	CATGGLAGRGTQYF
TRBV11-2	TRBJ1-1	-	CASSLGGDVDTEAFF
TRBV28	TRBJ2-2	TRBD2	CASSFAGANTGELFF
TRBV28	TRBJ1-6	-	CASRGASYNSPLHF
TRBV5-1	TRBJ1-1	TRBD1	CASSYPGTGLAAFF
TRBV19	TRBJ2-5	-	CASTDPSGETQYF
TRBV7-9	TRBJ1-1	-	CASSLVLGANTEAFF
TRBV5-6	TRBJ1-2	TRBD1	CASSLEQGIVNGYTF
TRBV5-6	TRBJ1-2	-	CASSAALGDYGYTF
TRBV5-4	TRBJ2-2	TRBD2	CASSSPGLAGGVSGELFF
TRBV25-1	TRBJ1-2	-	CASSEGGGTNYGYTF
TRBV7-2	TRBJ2-2	TRBD1	CASSEQGSGGELFF
TRBV9	TRBJ1-2	-	CASSVGQVRTYGYTF
TRBV9	TRBJ1-5	TRBD1	CASSGAGGQPQHF
TRBV19	TRBJ1-6	-	CASSISFESYNSPLHF
TRBV12-5	TRBJ2-1	-	CASGLGQEGLNEQFF
TRBV18	TRBJ1-5	-	CASSPTVGDNQPQHF
TRBV7-9	TRBJ2-4	TRBD2	CASSSSGWAGDIQYF
TRBV6-5	TRBJ1-1	-	CASLILRGGTEAFF
TRBV7-2	TRBJ2-3	TRBD1	CASSPGTGLADTQYF
TRBV6-5	TRBJ2-7	TRBD1	CASSYEGQGSYEQYF
TRBV5-4	TRBJ2-5	-	CASSRAGGETQYF
TRBV30	TRBJ1-2	-	CAWSVRTDYGYTF
TRBV15	TRBJ2-3	TRBD1	CATSGTGGVESTDTQYF
TRBV19	TRBJ2-7	TRBD1	CATWDRGFYEQYF
TRBV3-1/TRBV3-2	TRBJ1-6	-	CASRRGSNNSPLHF
TRBV4-3	TRBJ2-1	-	CASSQGVGGSYNEQFF
TRBV24-1	TRBJ2-7	-	CATSAGAEQYF
TRBV30	TRBJ1-2	-	CAWSVRSGESYTF
TRBV5-1	TRBJ2-3	-	CASSSGSGLQTDTQYF
TRBV30	TRBJ1-2	-	CAWGDTSYTF
TRBV4-3	TRBJ2-2	TRBD1	CASSQAGGQGHYTGELFF
TRBV28	TRBJ1-1	TRBD1	CASGGTGLNTEAFF
TRBV24-1	TRBJ1-3	TRBD1	CATRFRDRGQSGNTIYF
TRBV5-1	TRBJ1-1	-	CASSLGQGGTEAFF
TRBV10-1	TRBJ2-7	TRBD2	CASSADRRGGYEQYF
TRBV25-1	TRBJ1-1	-	CASSEAPGEAFF